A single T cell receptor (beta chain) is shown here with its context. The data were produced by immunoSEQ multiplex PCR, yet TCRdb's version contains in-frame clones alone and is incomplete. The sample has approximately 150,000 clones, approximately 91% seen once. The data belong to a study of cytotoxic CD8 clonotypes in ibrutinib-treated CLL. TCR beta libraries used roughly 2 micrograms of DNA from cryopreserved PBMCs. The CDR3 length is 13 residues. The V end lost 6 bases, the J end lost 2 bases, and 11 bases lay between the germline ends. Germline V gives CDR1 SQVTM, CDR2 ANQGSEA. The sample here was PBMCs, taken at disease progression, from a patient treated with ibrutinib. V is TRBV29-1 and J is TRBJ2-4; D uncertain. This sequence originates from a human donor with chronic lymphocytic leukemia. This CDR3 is CSVRLGSKNIQYF. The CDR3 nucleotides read TGCAGCGTGCGACTCGGGTCCAAAAACATTCAGTACTTC.